The text below deals with one T cell receptor (beta chain). The data originate from a study of blood T cell repertoires in COVID-19. Study in general: Material from acute and convalescent COVID-19 was sourced from the United States, Italy and Spain. T cells, B-cell-depleted T cells, or PBMCs supplied cDNA or gDNA.

Original handling: Amplified reference gene primers provided the basis for estimating nucleated cell counts. Profiled with immunoSEQ multiplex PCR; TCRdb holds only in-frame clones, not every one. V, J and clone size derive from that table, while D and trimming were established from the DNA sequence. The sample holds some 210,000 clones, just under 85% seen once. Trimming removed 0 bases at V and 0 bases at J, with 8 bases between. The CDR3 consists of 15 residues. The V gene's germline CDR1 is LNHDA and CDR2 SQIVND (reference sequence). The specimen sequenced was peripheral blood. V is TRBV19 and J is TRBJ1-2; D not certain. This clonotype was obtained from a woman between 45 and 60 years old with active or convalescent COVID-19. CDR3 bases: TGTGCCAGTAGTATAGATCCTAAAGCTAACTATGGCTACACCTTC. This gives the protein CASSIDPKANYGYTF.